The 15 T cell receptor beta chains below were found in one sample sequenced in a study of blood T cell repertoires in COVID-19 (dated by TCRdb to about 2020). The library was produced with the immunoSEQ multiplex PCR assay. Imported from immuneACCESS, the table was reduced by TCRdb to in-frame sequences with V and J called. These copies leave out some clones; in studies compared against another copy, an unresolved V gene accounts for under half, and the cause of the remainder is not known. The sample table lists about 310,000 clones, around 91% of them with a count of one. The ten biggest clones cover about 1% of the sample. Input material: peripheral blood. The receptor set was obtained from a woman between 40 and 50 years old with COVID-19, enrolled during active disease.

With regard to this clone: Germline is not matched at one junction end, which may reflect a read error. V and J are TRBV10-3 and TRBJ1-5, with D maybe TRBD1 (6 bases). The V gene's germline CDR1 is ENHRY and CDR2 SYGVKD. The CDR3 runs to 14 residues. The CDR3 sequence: CVIGQIDSNQPQHF. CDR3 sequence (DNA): TGTGTCATCGGACAGATCGATAGCAATCAGCCCCAGCATTTT.

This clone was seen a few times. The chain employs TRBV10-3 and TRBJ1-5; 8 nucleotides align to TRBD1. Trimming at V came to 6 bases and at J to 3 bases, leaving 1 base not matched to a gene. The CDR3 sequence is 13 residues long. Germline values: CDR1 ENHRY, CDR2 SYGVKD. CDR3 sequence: CAIRDRVNQPQHF. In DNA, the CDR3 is TGTGCCATCAGGGACAGGGTCAATCAGCCCCAGCATTTT.

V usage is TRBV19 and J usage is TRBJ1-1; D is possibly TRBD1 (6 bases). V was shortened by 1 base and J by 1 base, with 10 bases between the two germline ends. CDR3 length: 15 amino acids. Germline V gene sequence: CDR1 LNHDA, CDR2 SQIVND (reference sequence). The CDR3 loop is CASSIAKGQNTEAFF. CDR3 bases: TGTGCCAGTAGTATAGCCAAGGGACAGAACACTGAAGCTTTCTTT. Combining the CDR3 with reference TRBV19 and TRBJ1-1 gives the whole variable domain DGGITQSPKYLFRKEGQNVTLSCEQNLNHDAMYWYRQDPGQGLRLIYYSQIVNDFQKGDIAEGYSVSREKKESFPLTVTSAQKNPTAFYLCASSIAKGQNTEAFFGQGTRLTVV.

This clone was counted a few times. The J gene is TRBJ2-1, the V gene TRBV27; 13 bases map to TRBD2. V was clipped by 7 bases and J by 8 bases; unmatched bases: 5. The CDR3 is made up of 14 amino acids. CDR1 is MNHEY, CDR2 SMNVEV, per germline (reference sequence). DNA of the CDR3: TGTGCCAGCACGACTAGCGGGAGGATAGATGAGCAGTTCTTC. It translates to CASTTSGRIDEQFF.

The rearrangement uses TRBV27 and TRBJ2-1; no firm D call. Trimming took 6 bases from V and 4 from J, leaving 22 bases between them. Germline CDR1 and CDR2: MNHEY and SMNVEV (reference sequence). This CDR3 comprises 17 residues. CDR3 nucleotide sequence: TGTGCCAGCAGCCGGCTCCCCAGGAAAAGCCCGTACAATGAGCAGTTCTTC. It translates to CASSRLPRKSPYNEQFF.

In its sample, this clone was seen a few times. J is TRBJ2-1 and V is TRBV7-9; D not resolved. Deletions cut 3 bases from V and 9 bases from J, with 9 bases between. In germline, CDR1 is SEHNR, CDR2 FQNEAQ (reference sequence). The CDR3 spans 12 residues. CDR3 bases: TGTGCCAGCAGCTTGGCCCAGGTTGAGCAGTTCTTC. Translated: CASSLAQVEQFF.

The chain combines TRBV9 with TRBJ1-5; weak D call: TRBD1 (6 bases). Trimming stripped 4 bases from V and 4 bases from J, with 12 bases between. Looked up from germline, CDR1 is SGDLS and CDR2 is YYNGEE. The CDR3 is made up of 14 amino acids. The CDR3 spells CASSLGGSNQPQHF. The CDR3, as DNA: TGTGCCAGCAGCCTTGGGGGCAGTAATCAGCCCCAGCATTTT.

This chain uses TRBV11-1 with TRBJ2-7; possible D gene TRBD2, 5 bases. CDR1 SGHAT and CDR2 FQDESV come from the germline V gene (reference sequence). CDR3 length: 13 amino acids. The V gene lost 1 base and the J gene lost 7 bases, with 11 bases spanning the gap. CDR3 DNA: TGTGCCAGCAGCTTAGGACGGACTCAAGAGCAGTACTTC. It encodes CASSLGRTQEQYF.

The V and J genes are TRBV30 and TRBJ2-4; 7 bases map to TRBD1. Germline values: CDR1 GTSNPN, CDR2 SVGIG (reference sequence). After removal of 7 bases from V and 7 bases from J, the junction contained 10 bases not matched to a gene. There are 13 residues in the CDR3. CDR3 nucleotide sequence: TGTGCCTTCCAGGGGGATTCGCGGAACATTCAGTACTTC. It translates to CAFQGDSRNIQYF.

The CDR3, as DNA: TGTGCCTGGAGTGTCGGGGGACAGGGGAACACTGAAGCTTTCTTT. Protein product: CAWSVGGQGNTEAFF. The V call is TRBV30, the J call TRBJ1-1; 9 nucleotides line up with TRBD1. Germline V gene lookup returns CDR1 GTSNPN and CDR2 SVGIG (reference sequence). CDR3 length equals 15 residues. The junction had 3 bases not matched to a gene; V was cut back by 0 bases and J by 1 base.

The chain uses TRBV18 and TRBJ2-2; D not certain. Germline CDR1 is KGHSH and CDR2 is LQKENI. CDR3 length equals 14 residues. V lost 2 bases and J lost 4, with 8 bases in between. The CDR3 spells CASSPNTPTGELFF. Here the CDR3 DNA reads TGTGCCAGCTCACCAAATACTCCCACCGGGGAGCTGTTTTTT.

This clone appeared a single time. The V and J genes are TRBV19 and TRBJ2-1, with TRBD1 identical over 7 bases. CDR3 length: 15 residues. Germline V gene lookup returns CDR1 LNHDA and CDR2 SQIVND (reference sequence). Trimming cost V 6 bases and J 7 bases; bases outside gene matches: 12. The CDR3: CASSSDRAYGNEQFF. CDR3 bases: TGTGCCAGTAGCTCCGACAGGGCGTATGGGAATGAGCAGTTCTTC.

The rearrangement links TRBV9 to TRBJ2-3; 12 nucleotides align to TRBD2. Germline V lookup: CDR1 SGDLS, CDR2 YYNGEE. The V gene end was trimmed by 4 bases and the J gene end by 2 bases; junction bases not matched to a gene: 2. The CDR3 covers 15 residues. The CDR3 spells CASSLAGGFTDTQYF. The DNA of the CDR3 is TGTGCCAGCAGCCTAGCGGGAGGGTTCACAGATACGCAGTATTTT. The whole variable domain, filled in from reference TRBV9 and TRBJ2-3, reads DSGVTQTPKHLITATGQRVTLRCSPRSGDLSVYWYQQSLDQGLQFLIQYYNGEERAKGNILERFSAQQFPDLHSELNLSSLELGDSALYFCASSLAGGFTDTQYFGPGTRLTVL.

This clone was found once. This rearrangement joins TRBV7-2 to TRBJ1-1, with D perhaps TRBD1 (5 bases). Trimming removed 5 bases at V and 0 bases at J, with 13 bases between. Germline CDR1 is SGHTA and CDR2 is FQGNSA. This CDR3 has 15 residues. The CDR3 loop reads CASSGRQSLNTEAFF. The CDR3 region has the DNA TGTGCCAGCAGCGGAAGACAGAGCCTGAACACTGAAGCTTTCTTT. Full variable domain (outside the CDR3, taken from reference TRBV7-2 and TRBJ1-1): GAGVSQSPSNKVTEKGKDVELRCDPISGHTALYWYRQSLGQGLEFLIYFQGNSAPDKSGLPSDRFSAERTGGSVSTLTIQRTQQEDSAVYLCASSGRQSLNTEAFFGQGTRLTVV.

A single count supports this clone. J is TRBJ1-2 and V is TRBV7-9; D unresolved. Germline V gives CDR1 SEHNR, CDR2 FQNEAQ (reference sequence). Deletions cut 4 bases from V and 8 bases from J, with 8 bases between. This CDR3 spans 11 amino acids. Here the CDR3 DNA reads TGTGCCAGCAGCTCCAGGAAAGGCTACACCTTC. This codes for CASSSRKGYTF.